This T cell receptor beta chain originates from a study of CD4 T cells in relation to SARS-CoV-2 and coronaviruses. This clone was detected only once. The antigen remains undetermined. The unexposed donors gave CD4+ T cells in about 2011-2018, prior to COVID-19. The cells were cultured for 9 to 11 days before CD4+ T cells were isolated. Using immunoSEQ multiplex PCR, the repertoire was profiled, and TCRdb retains in-frame clones only, with some absent. The table records around 26,000 clones, 74% of them present only once. V was shortened by 6 bases and J by 2 bases, with 7 bases between the two germline ends. Per the germline V gene, CDR1 is SGHTA and CDR2 is FQGTGA. The CDR3 sequence is 12 residues long.

Specimen: CD4+ T cells from PBMCs, cultured in vitro. This clonotype originated in a human donor in good health. The chain carries TRBV7-3 and TRBJ1-1; no definite D call. CDR3 region: CASSRGNTEAFF. CDR3 sequence (DNA): TGTGCCAGCAGTCGAGGCAACACTGAAGCTTTCTTT.